Following are 26 T cell receptor beta chains from one sample sequenced in a study of cytomegalovirus exposure and HLA in healthy donors. In the PCR, 60 Vbeta and 13 Jbeta primers were used. Sequenced by immunoSEQ multiplex PCR; TCRdb stores in-frame clones only, minus some. This sample contains 100,000 to 150,000 clones. The sample comprised PBMCs. These receptors all come from a woman between 40 and 55 years old in good health and CMV-seronegative.

The V and J genes are TRBV2 and TRBJ1-2, with 7 bases lining up with TRBD1. This CDR3 comprises 12 residues. V shed 6 bases, J shed 11 bases, and the junction held 9 bases outside the gene matches. Germline V gene lookup returns CDR1 SNHLY and CDR2 FYNNEI. In DNA, the CDR3 is TGTGCCAGCAGCCGACAGGGTTTTAGGTACACCTTC. Its translation is CASSRQGFRYTF.

The chain carries TRBV7-2 and TRBJ2-2, with 10 bases lining up with TRBD1. Per germline, CDR1 SGHTA and CDR2 FQGNSA. There are 16 residues in the CDR3. V shed 5 bases and J 1 base; nucleotides not matched to a gene: 4. For the CDR3, the DNA is TGTGCCAGCAGCCCCCGGACAGGGGGGAACACCGGGGAGCTGTTTTTT. It yields the protein CASSPRTGGNTGELFF.

The chain carries TRBV6-4 and TRBJ1-1; D may be TRBD1 (5 bases). This CDR3 contains 15 residues. Deletions cut 10 bases from V and 0 bases from J, with 18 bases between. Germline V gene data show CDR1 as MRHNA and CDR2 as SNTAGT. Written as DNA, the CDR3 is TGTGCCACCATAGACAGCTTTGGGGTGAACACTGAAGCTTTCTTT. It yields the protein CATIDSFGVNTEAFF.

The chain links TRBV19 to TRBJ2-1, with TRBD1 as a possible D gene (6 bases). This CDR3 contains 18 residues. Germline V gives CDR1 LNHDA, CDR2 SQIVND (reference sequence). V lost 1 base to trimming and J lost 4 bases, with 20 bases between them. In DNA form, the CDR3 reads TGTGCCAGTAGTATAGTAGGGACCGGCAGGGGCCTATACAATGAGCAGTTCTTC. Protein: CASSIVGTGRGLYNEQFF.

CDR3 coding DNA: TGTGCCAGCAGGCGGGCAGGACTGAACACCGGGGAGCTGTTTTTT. Residues: CASRRAGLNTGELFF. The chain carries TRBV25-1 and TRBJ2-2, with D maybe TRBD2 (5 bases). Germline loops: CDR1 MGHDK, CDR2 SYGVNS. This CDR3 is built from 15 residues. V shed 6 bases and J shed 1 base, with 12 bases lying between them.

V gene TRBV6-5 combines with J gene TRBJ2-7; 8 bases line up with TRBD1. The ends lost 8 bases at V and 0 bases at J; junction bases unmatched: 3. Germline CDR1 MNHEY, CDR2 SVGAGI. This CDR3 has 13 residues. The CDR3 coding sequence is TGTGCCAGCGGGACAGGTATCTCCTACGAGCAGTACGTC. Amino acid sequence: CASGTGISYEQYV.

In DNA, the CDR3 is TGCAGCGTTGGTTCAGGGGGGAACACTGAAGCTTTCTTT. It specifies CSVGSGGNTEAFF. This chain connects TRBV29-1 to TRBJ1-1, with TRBD1 matching over 7 bases. Germline CDR1 and CDR2: SQVTM and ANQGSEA. CDR3 length: 13 residues. Trimming removed 4 bases from V and 1 base from J; junction bases left unmatched: 3.

The chain links TRBV19 to TRBJ2-3; tentative D call: TRBD2 (6 bases). The CDR3 has 11 amino acids. CDR1 is LNHDA, CDR2 SQIVND, per germline (reference sequence). V lost 10 bases and J 6 bases, leaving 11 bases between the germline ends. This chain's CDR3 is CAIRAGDTQYF. DNA of the CDR3: TGTGCCATCAGAGCGGGCGATACGCAGTATTTT.

This chain joins TRBV7-9 and TRBJ1-4, with 9 nucleotides matching TRBD1. Germline V gene lookup returns CDR1 SEHNR and CDR2 FQNEAQ (reference sequence). The junction had 7 bases not matched to a gene; V was cut back by 4 bases and J by 7 bases. The CDR3 is 15 amino acids. CDR3 bases: TGTGCCAGCAGCTCCAGGACAGGGGACAGTGAAAAACTGTTTTTT. Translation: CASSSRTGDSEKLFF.

The chain joins TRBV5-1 to TRBJ2-2; TRBD1 matches 9 bases. The junction had 5 bases not matched to a gene; V was cut back by 5 bases and J by 0 bases. Germline V gene sequence: CDR1 SGHRS, CDR2 YFSETQ. The CDR3 loop spans 16 amino acids. The CDR3 loop is CASRRGQGSNTGELFF. The CDR3 bases are TGCGCCAGCAGACGAGGACAGGGGTCGAACACCGGGGAGCTGTTTTTT.

The rearrangement joins TRBV14 to TRBJ1-1, with D perhaps TRBD1 (5 bases). V was cut by 4 bases and J by 4 bases, with 13 bases left in between. The CDR3 contains 14 residues. The V gene's germline CDR1 is SGHDN and CDR2 FVKESK. CDR3 protein: CASSLGGGGTEAFF. The DNA for the CDR3 is TGTGCCAGCAGCCTGGGTGGGGGGGGCACTGAAGCTTTCTTT.

This rearrangement joins TRBV14 to TRBJ2-5, with 8 bases aligning to TRBD2. Germline V gene lookup returns CDR1 SGHDN and CDR2 FVKESK. CDR3 length: 17 amino acids. V lost 4 bases to trimming and J lost 2 bases; unmatched junction nucleotides: 12. Here the CDR3 reads CASSPPEGAGVQETQYF. For the CDR3, the DNA is TGTGCCAGCAGCCCTCCTGAGGGAGCGGGGGTGCAAGAGACCCAGTACTTC.

The chain combines TRBV5-6 with TRBJ2-4, with 8 bases that match TRBD1. The CDR3 is made up of 16 amino acids. The J segment lost 2 bases and the V segment lost 4 bases, leaving 8 bases of the junction unmatched. CDR1 and CDR2 (germline): SGHDT, YYEEEE. CDR3 DNA: TGTGCCAGCAGCCAGGTCGGGACAGGAACCAAAAACATTCAGTACTTC. Translation gives CASSQVGTGTKNIQYF.

CDR3 residues: CASRDAGETQYF. The DNA for the CDR3 is TGTGCCAGCAGGGATGCGGGAGAGACCCAGTACTTC. The chain couples TRBV6-1 to TRBJ2-5; a possible D gene is TRBD2 (5 bases). The V end lost 6 bases, the J end lost 4 bases, and 9 bases lay between the germline ends. This CDR3 is built from 12 residues. Germline V CDR1 and CDR2: MNHNS, SASEGT.

The CDR3 loop reads CASSPPREAQYF. The DNA for the CDR3 is TGTGCCAGCTCACCCCCCAGGGAGGCGCAGTATTTT. This rearrangement joins TRBV18 to TRBJ2-3, with D perhaps matching TRBD2 (6 bases). The V end lost 3 bases, the J end lost 10 bases, and 11 bases lay between the germline ends. Germline CDR1 is KGHSH and CDR2 is LQKENI. The CDR3 spans 12 residues. The whole variable domain, filled in from reference TRBV18 and TRBJ2-3, reads NAGVMQNPRHLVRRRGQEARLRCSPMKGHSHVYWYRQLPEEGLKFMVYLQKENIIDESGMPKERFSAEFPKEGPSILRIQQVVRGDSAAYFCASSPPREAQYFGPGTRLTVL.

The V and J genes are TRBV18 and TRBJ1-1; 10 bases line up with TRBD1. The germline V gene has CDR1 KGHSH and CDR2 LQKENI. The trim removed 5 bases at V and 4 bases at J, leaving 7 bases unmatched. This CDR3 has 15 residues. In nucleotides, the CDR3 is TGTGCCAGCTCAGTGGGACAGGGGATTGGCACTGAAGCTTTCTTT. Protein: CASSVGQGIGTEAFF. The full variable domain, with the rest looked up from reference TRBV18 and TRBJ1-1, is NAGVMQNPRHLVRRRGQEARLRCSPMKGHSHVYWYRQLPEEGLKFMVYLQKENIIDESGMPKERFSAEFPKEGPSILRIQQVVRGDSAAYFCASSVGQGIGTEAFFGQGTRLTVV.

V gene TRBV7-8 combines with J gene TRBJ2-5, with 12 bases lining up with TRBD2. CDR3 length: 16 amino acids. Germline V gene lookup returns CDR1 SGHVS and CDR2 FQNEAQ. V dropped 5 bases and J dropped 7; count of bases not matched to a gene: 11. The CDR3 DNA is TGTGCCAGCAGCCAAGCACTAGCGGGGGGCCCCAGGACCCAGTACTTC. It encodes CASSQALAGGPRTQYF.

J is TRBJ1-2 and V is TRBV28; the D gene is possibly TRBD1 (5 bases). The germline V gene encodes CDR1 MDHEN and CDR2 SYDVKM. This CDR3 spans 12 amino acids. Trimming took 7 bases from V and 8 from J, leaving 14 bases between them. The CDR3 loop reads CASKLGGSGYTF. The CDR3, as DNA: TGTGCCAGCAAATTGGGGGGGTCGGGCTACACCTTC.

V usage is TRBV7-6 and J usage is TRBJ1-2; possibly TRBD1 for D (5 bases). V lost 11 bases, J lost 0 bases, and 19 bases lay in between. Germline values: CDR1 SGHVS, CDR2 FNYEAQ. The CDR3 has 15 residues. The CDR3 bases are TGTGCCGTAGAGGTACAGGCAGGGCCTAACTATGGCTACACCTTC. This translates into CAVEVQAGPNYGYTF.

V gene TRBV11-1 combines with J gene TRBJ2-3; the match to TRBD2 covers 13 bases. The germline V gene encodes CDR1 SGHAT and CDR2 FQDESV (reference sequence). The trim removed 3 bases at V and 0 bases at J, leaving 3 bases unmatched. The CDR3 has 17 residues. Here the CDR3 reads CASSFLLAGGSTDTQYF. CDR3 in DNA: TGTGCCAGCAGCTTTTTACTAGCGGGGGGGAGCACAGATACGCAGTATTTT.

The V call is TRBV28, the J call TRBJ1-1; D is possibly TRBD1 (5 bases). The germline V gene has CDR1 MDHEN and CDR2 SYDVKM. Trimming removed 7 bases at V and 4 bases at J, with 16 bases between. This CDR3 has 14 amino acids. CDR3 loop: CASTKLGVGTEAFF. CDR3 bases: TGTGCCAGCACAAAGTTAGGGGTGGGCACTGAAGCTTTCTTT.

This chain connects TRBV6-5 to TRBJ1-2; 8 bases align to TRBD1. This CDR3 is built from 14 residues. Germline V CDR1 and CDR2: MNHEY, SVGAGI. Trimming at V came to 5 bases and at J to 3 bases, leaving 5 bases not matched to a gene. The CDR3 nucleotides read TGTGCCAGCAGTATGACAGGGGTGGACTATGGCTACACCTTC. Translation: CASSMTGVDYGYTF.

The J gene is TRBJ1-1, the V gene TRBV5-1, with 8 bases identical to TRBD1. Trimming at V came to 3 bases and at J to 6 bases, leaving 1 base not matched to a gene. Germline V CDR1 and CDR2: SGHRS, YFSETQ. CDR3 size: 12 residues. The CDR3 spells CASSSQGAEAFF. The CDR3 nucleotides are TGCGCCAGCAGCTCACAGGGGGCTGAAGCTTTCTTT.

The gene calls are TRBV29-1 and TRBJ1-1; no clear D gene. The CDR3 loop spans 13 amino acids. V was shortened by 2 bases and J by 0 bases, with 7 bases between the two germline ends. Looked up from germline, CDR1 is SQVTM and CDR2 is ANQGSEA. CDR3 loop: CSVEIRMNTEAFF. The CDR3 DNA reads as TGCAGCGTTGAAATCCGTATGAACACTGAAGCTTTCTTT.

The rearrangement links TRBV29-1 to TRBJ2-5, with unresolved D. Trimming shortened V by 4 bases and J by 2 bases, and 8 bases separated the two germline ends. CDR1 is SQVTM, CDR2 ANQGSEA, per germline. This CDR3 is 12 amino acids long. In DNA form, the CDR3 reads TGCAGCGTTGCAGAGTTACAAGAGACCCAGTACTTC. It translates to CSVAELQETQYF.

This chain joins TRBV6-4 and TRBJ1-2; TRBD1 matches 8 bases. The CDR3 is made up of 13 amino acids. Trimming cost V 3 bases and J 8 bases; bases outside gene matches: 5. Germline values: CDR1 MRHNA, CDR2 SNTAGT. CDR3: CASSDQGAYGYTF. DNA of the CDR3: TGTGCCAGCAGTGATCAGGGGGCCTACGGCTACACCTTC.